The 19 T cell receptor beta chains below all came from one sample that was sequenced in a study of monozygotic twins with cystic fibrosis. Some clones are missing from TCRdb's copy, which holds only in-frame ones; the method was immunoSEQ multiplex PCR. The repertoire has some 11,000 clones, more than 95% of them found once; the top ten carry approximately 0.8%. Input material: blood. The receptors originated from a boy between 10 and 17 years old with cystic fibrosis.

The chain joins TRBV7-8 to TRBJ2-1, with D unclear. The V and J ends lost 1 base and 4 bases respectively, with 5 bases between them. The CDR3 consists of 13 residues. Germline V gives CDR1 SGHVS, CDR2 FQNEAQ. The CDR3 loop is CASSLGIYNEQFF. CDR3 bases: TGTGCCAGCAGCTTAGGGATTTACAATGAGCAGTTCTTC.

V gene TRBV27 combines with J gene TRBJ2-1, with 12 bases matching TRBD2. The length of the CDR3 is 18 residues. Germline loops: CDR1 MNHEY, CDR2 SMNVEV (reference sequence). Trimming at V came to 4 bases and at J to 2 bases, leaving 9 bases not matched to a gene. In nucleotides, the CDR3 is TGTGCCAGCAGTTCGGCCTATTCTAGCGGGGGGGCCTACAATGAGCAGTTCTTC. Protein product: CASSSAYSSGGAYNEQFF.

Here the CDR3 reads CSVLYGSNQPQHF. CDR3 coding DNA: TGCAGCGTTTTGTACGGTAGCAATCAGCCCCAGCATTTT. V usage is TRBV29-1 and J usage is TRBJ1-5; no firm D call. CDR1 and CDR2 (germline): SQVTM, ANQGSEA. The CDR3 sequence is 13 residues long. Trimming pared 5 bases from V and 0 bases from J, leaving 8 bases between.

The genes are TRBV6-6 and TRBJ2-7, with 7 bases matching TRBD2. CDR1 MNHNY and CDR2 SVGAGI come from the germline V gene (reference sequence). The CDR3 has 14 residues. V gave up 4 bases and J gave up 0 bases; unmatched junction bases: 3. CDR3 sequence reads: CASSSGGSSYEQYF. Here the CDR3 DNA reads TGTGCCAGCAGTTCCGGGGGGAGCTCCTACGAGCAGTACTTC.

The V call is TRBV25-1, the J call TRBJ1-1; unclear D gene. Trimming stripped 3 bases from V and 1 base from J, with 9 bases between. In germline, CDR1 is MGHDK, CDR2 SYGVNS. The CDR3 sequence is 14 residues long. CDR3 bases: TGTGCCAGCAGTGATTTGCGACGGAACACTGAAGCTTTCTTT. Its protein product is CASSDLRRNTEAFF.

The chain employs TRBV7-9 and TRBJ2-3; D unresolved. CDR1 and CDR2 from the germline V gene are SEHNR and FQNEAQ (reference sequence). This CDR3 contains 14 residues. The V end lost 5 bases, the J end lost 2 bases, and 11 bases lay between the germline ends. In DNA form, the CDR3 reads TGTGCCAGCAGCCTCGGCCTGTTCACAGATACGCAGTATTTT. Its protein is CASSLGLFTDTQYF.

The chain joins TRBV27 to TRBJ1-2, with D uncertain. V was shortened by 7 bases and J by 7 bases, with 7 bases between the two germline ends. The CDR3 consists of 10 residues. Germline CDR1 is MNHEY and CDR2 is SMNVEV (reference sequence). Written as DNA, the CDR3 is TGTGCCAGCAAGGGTGTTGGCTACACCTTC. Encoded protein: CASKGVGYTF.

The chain joins TRBV7-3 to TRBJ2-4, with 9 bases lining up with TRBD1. Germline V CDR1 and CDR2: SGHTA, FQGTGA. V lost 3 bases and J lost 3; bases outside the gene matches: 0. This CDR3 contains 14 residues. In DNA, the CDR3 is TGTGCCAGCAGCTTGGGACAGGGCAAAAACATTCAGTACTTC. The encoded protein is CASSLGQGKNIQYF.

The CDR3 DNA is TGCGCCAGCAGCCTGGGGACAGAAGGTGAGCAGTTCTTC. The encoded protein is CASSLGTEGEQFF. The chain couples TRBV4-3 to TRBJ2-1; 7 nucleotides align to TRBD1. The V and J ends lost 4 bases and 9 bases, in that order; junction bases with no gene match: 6. The CDR3 totals 13 residues. Looked up from germline, CDR1 is LGHNA and CDR2 is YSLEER.

The chain carries TRBV9 and TRBJ2-1; 15 bases agree with TRBD2. Losses at the gene ends were 3 bases for V and 8 bases for J; bases not matched to a gene: 9. The CDR3 is made up of 17 amino acids. CDR1 and CDR2 (germline): SGDLS, YYNGEE. In DNA, the CDR3 is TGTGCCAGCAGCGCCCGGGGACTAGCGGGGGGCACGGATGAGCAGTTCTTC. This translates into CASSARGLAGGTDEQFF.

Only one count was recorded for this clone. The V and J genes are TRBV9 and TRBJ1-6, with a possible D match to TRBD1 (5 bases). V lost 3 bases and J lost 13, with 20 bases in between. This CDR3 contains 15 residues. Germline V CDR1 and CDR2: SGDLS, YYNGEE. CDR3 region: CASSDLGAEGDPLHF. CDR3 bases: TGTGCCAGCAGCGATTTGGGTGCCGAAGGGGATCCCCTCCACTTT.

CDR3 region: CASSRSSLSSSGNTIYF. The CDR3 DNA follows: TGCGCCAGCAGCCGTTCCTCTCTCTCGAGCTCTGGAAACACCATATATTTT. This chain links TRBV5-1 with TRBJ1-3; D not resolved. The CDR3 is 17 residues long. Germline lookup yields CDR1 SGHRS and CDR2 YFSETQ. Trimming stripped 4 bases from V and 0 bases from J, with 17 bases between.

The V call is TRBV25-1, the J call TRBJ2-6, with unresolved D. Germline V gene sequence: CDR1 MGHDK, CDR2 SYGVNS. Trimming removed 3 bases at V and 4 bases at J, with 16 bases between. CDR3 length: 17 amino acids. CDR3 sequence (DNA): TGTGCCAGCAGTGATAGGGCCCGTACCCCCGGGGCCAACGTCCTGACTTTC. As protein: CASSDRARTPGANVLTF.

This chain uses TRBV5-1 with TRBJ2-2; D unclear. Germline V gives CDR1 SGHRS, CDR2 YFSETQ. The CDR3 spans 16 residues. Trimming left V 0 bases short and J 0 bases short, with 9 bases between. CDR3 in DNA: TGCGCCAGCAGCTTGGAGTCAACGCCGAACACCGGGGAGCTGTTTTTT. It is translated as CASSLESTPNTGELFF.

This chain links TRBV29-1 with TRBJ1-4; D is unresolved. Trimming pared 4 bases from V and 1 base from J, leaving 4 bases between. Germline V lookup: CDR1 SQVTM, CDR2 ANQGSEA. The CDR3 runs to 12 residues. In DNA, the CDR3 is TGCAGCGTTGTAGTAACTAATGAAAAACTGTTTTTT. Amino acids: CSVVVTNEKLFF.

The CDR3 DNA follows: TGTGCCAGCAGCTGGCCCGGCCGGGGAAACACCATATATTTT. Amino acid sequence: CASSWPGRGNTIYF. The chain uses TRBV5-6 and TRBJ1-3; D remains ambiguous. The CDR3 runs to 14 residues. CDR1 SGHDT and CDR2 YYEEEE come from the germline V gene. V lost 3 bases and J lost 4, with 11 bases in between.

The V gene is TRBV7-8, the J gene TRBJ2-1, with 7 bases matching TRBD1. Unmatched junction bases numbered 3, after V lost 0 bases and J lost 10 bases. Germline CDR1 is SGHVS and CDR2 is FQNEAQ. The CDR3 length is 13 residues. In DNA, the CDR3 is TGTGCCAGCAGCTTAGCCGCGGACAGGGAGCAGTTCTTC. As protein: CASSLAADREQFF. Together with reference TRBV7-8 and TRBJ2-1, the CDR3 gives the full variable domain: GAGVSQSPRYKVAKRGQDVALRCDPISGHVSLFWYQQALGQGPEFLTYFQNEAQLDKSGLPSDRFFAERPEGSVSTLKIQRTQQEDSAVYLCASSLAADREQFFGPGTRLTVL.

The V call is TRBV6-5, the J call TRBJ1-3; D is ambiguous. CDR1 and CDR2 (germline): MNHEY, SVGAGI. V was shortened by 4 bases and J by 0 bases, with 10 bases between the two germline ends. The CDR3 has 15 amino acids. For the CDR3, the DNA is TGTGCCAGCAGTTTCGTCAAGGGCTCTGGAAACACCATATATTTT. Amino acid sequence: CASSFVKGSGNTIYF.

The chain combines TRBV4-2 with TRBJ1-2; a weak D match, TRBD1 (6 bases). V lost 2 bases to trimming and J lost 4 bases, with 8 bases between them. The germline V gene has CDR1 LGHNA and CDR2 YNFKEQ. The CDR3 runs to 13 residues. The CDR3 region is CASSQRGIYGYTF. In DNA, the CDR3 is TGTGCCAGCAGCCAAAGGGGGATCTATGGCTACACCTTC.